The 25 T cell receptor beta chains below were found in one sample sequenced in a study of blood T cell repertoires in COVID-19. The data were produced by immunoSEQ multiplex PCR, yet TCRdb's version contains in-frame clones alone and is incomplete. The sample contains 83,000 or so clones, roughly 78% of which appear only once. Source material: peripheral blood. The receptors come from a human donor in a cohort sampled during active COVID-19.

The CDR3 DNA reads TGCGCCAGCAGCTTGGACAGGGTGGCTGGCACAGATACGCAGTATTTT. Its translation: CASSLDRVAGTDTQYF. This chain joins TRBV5-1 and TRBJ2-3; weak D call: TRBD1 (6 bases). Germline values: CDR1 SGHRS, CDR2 YFSETQ. The CDR3 contains 16 residues. The V end lost 0 bases, the J end lost 1 base, and 12 bases lay between the germline ends.

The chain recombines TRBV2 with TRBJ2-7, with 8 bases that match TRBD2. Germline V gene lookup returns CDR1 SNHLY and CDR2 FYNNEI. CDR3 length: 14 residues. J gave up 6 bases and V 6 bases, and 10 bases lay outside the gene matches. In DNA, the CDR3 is TGTGCCAGCAGGTCTGGGACTAGTTCCCTCGAGCAGTACTTC. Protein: CASRSGTSSLEQYF. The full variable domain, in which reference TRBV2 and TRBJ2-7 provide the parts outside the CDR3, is EPEVTQTPSHQVTQMGQEVILRCVPISNHLYFYWYRQILGQKVEFLVSFYNNEISEKSEIFDDQFSVERPDGSNFTLKIRSTKLEDSAMYFCASRSGTSSLEQYFGPGTRLTVT.

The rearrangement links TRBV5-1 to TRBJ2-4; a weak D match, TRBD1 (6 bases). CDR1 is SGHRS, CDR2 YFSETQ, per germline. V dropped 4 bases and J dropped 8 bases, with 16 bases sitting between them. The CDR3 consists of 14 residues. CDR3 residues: CASSVQGVGDIQYF. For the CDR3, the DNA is TGCGCCAGCAGCGTACAGGGCGTGGGGGACATTCAGTACTTC.

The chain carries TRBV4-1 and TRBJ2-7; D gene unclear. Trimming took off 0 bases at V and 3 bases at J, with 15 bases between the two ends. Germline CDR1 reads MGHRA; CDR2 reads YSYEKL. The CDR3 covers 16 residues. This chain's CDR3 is CASSQDNRGWYYEQYF. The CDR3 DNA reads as TGCGCCAGCAGCCAAGATAACCGAGGATGGTACTACGAGCAGTACTTC.

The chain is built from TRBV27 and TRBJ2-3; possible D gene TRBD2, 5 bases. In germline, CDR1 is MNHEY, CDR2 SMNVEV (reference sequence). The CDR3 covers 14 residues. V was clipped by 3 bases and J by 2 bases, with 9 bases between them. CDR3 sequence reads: CASSLDFNTDTQYF. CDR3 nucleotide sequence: TGTGCCAGCAGTTTGGACTTCAACACAGATACGCAGTATTTT.

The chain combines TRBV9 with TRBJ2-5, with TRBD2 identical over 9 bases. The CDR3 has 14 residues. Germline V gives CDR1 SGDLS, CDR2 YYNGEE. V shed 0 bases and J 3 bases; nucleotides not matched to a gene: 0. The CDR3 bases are TGTGCCAGCAGCGTAGGACTAGCGGAAGAGACCCAGTACTTC. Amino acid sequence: CASSVGLAEETQYF.

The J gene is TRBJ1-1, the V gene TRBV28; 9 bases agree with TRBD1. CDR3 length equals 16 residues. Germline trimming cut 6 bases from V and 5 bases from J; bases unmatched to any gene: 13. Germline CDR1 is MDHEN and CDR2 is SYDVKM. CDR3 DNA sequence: TGTGCCAGCAGAAACGCACCCGGGACAGGGAAAACTGAAGCTTTCTTT. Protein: CASRNAPGTGKTEAFF.

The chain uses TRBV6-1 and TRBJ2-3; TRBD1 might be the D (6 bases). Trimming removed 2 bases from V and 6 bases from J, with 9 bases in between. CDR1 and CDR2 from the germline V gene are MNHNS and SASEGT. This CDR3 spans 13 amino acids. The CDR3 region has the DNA TGTGCCAGCAGTGAACAAGGACAGGATACGCAGTATTTT. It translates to CASSEQGQDTQYF.

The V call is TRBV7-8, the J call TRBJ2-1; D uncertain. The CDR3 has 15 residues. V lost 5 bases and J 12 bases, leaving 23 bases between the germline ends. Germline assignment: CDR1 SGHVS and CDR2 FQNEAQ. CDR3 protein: CASSLRQARIPGQFF. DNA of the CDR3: TGTGCCAGCAGCCTGCGACAAGCCCGCATTCCTGGGCAGTTCTTC.

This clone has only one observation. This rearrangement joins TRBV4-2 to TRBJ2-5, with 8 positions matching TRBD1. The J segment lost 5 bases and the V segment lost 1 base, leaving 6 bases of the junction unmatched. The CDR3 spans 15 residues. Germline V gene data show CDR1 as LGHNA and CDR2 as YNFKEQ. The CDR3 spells CASSQAGGAGETQYF. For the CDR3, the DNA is TGTGCCAGCAGCCAAGCAGGGGGCGCCGGGGAGACCCAGTACTTC.

The CDR3 DNA follows: TGTGCCACCAGTGAAACAGGGTATGAGCAGTTCTTC. This sequence encodes CATSETGYEQFF. The rearrangement links TRBV24-1 to TRBJ2-1; a possible D gene is TRBD1 (6 bases). Per the germline V gene, CDR1 is KGHDR and CDR2 is SFDVKD. The CDR3 is 12 residues long. Trimming shortened V by 4 bases and J by 8 bases, and 8 bases separated the two germline ends.

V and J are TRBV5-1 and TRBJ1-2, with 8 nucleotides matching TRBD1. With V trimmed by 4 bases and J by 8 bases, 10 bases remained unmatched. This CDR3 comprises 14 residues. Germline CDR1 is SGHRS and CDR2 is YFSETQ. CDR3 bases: TGCGCCAGCAGCGCAGGGGGCATAACTTGGGGCTACACCTTC. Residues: CASSAGGITWGYTF.

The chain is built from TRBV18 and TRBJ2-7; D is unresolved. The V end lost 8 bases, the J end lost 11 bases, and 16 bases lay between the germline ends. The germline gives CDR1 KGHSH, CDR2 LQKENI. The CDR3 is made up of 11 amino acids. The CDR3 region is CASANHQLKYF. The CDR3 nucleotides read TGTGCCAGCGCAAACCACCAGTTAAAGTACTTC.

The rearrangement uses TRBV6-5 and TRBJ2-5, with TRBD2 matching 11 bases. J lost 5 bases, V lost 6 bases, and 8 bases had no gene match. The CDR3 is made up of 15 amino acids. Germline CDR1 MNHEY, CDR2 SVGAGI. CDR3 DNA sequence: TGTGCCAGCAGGCCCACTAGCGGGGGTTGGGAGACCCAGTACTTC. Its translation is CASRPTSGGWETQYF.

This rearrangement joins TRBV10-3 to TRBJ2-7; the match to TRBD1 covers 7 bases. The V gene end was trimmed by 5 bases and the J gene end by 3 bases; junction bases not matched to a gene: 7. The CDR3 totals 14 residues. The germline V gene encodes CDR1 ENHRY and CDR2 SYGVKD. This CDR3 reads CAISRQGSGYEQYF. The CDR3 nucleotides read TGTGCCATCAGTAGACAGGGTTCGGGCTACGAGCAGTACTTC.

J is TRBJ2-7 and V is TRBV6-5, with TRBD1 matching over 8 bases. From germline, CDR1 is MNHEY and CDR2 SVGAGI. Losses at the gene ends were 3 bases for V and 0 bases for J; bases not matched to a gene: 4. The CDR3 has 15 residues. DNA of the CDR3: TGTGCCAGCAGTTATTCGACAGGGGACTCCTACGAGCAGTACTTC. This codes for CASSYSTGDSYEQYF.

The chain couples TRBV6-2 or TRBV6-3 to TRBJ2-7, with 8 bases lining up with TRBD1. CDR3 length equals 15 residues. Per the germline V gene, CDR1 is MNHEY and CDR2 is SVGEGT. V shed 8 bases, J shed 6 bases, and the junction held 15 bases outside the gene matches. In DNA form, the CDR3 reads TGTGCCAGCGGCCCGACCTCGGACAGGGCGCGCGAGCAGTACTTC. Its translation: CASGPTSDRAREQYF.

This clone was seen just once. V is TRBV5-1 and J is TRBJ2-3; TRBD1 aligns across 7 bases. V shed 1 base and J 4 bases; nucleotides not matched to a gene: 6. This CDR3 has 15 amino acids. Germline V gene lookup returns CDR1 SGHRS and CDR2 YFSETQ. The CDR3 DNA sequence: TGCGCCAGCAGCTTGCCTCTGACAGGGTCAGATACGCAGTATTTT. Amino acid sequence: CASSLPLTGSDTQYF. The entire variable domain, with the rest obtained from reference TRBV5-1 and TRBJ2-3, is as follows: KAGVTQTPRYLIKTRGQQVTLSCSPISGHRSVSWYQQTPGQGLQFLFEYFSETQRNKGNFPGRFSGRQFSNSRSEMNVSTLELGDSALYLCASSLPLTGSDTQYFGPGTRLTVL.

DNA of the CDR3: TGTGCCACCAGCAGAGACAACTACAATGAGCAGTTCTTC. It specifies CATSRDNYNEQFF. This rearrangement joins TRBV15 to TRBJ2-1; no definite D call. V lost 0 bases and J lost 3, with 3 bases in between. CDR3 length equals 13 residues. Germline CDR1 is LNHNV and CDR2 is YYDKDF (reference sequence).

The CDR3 DNA reads as TGTGCCAGCAGTTCGCAGGGTCCAGGCTACACCTTC. It specifies CASSSQGPGYTF. The chain employs TRBV28 and TRBJ1-2; the D gene is possibly TRBD1 (5 bases). Deletions cut 4 bases from V and 8 bases from J, with 11 bases between. Per the germline V gene, CDR1 is MDHEN and CDR2 is SYDVKM. The CDR3 has 12 residues.

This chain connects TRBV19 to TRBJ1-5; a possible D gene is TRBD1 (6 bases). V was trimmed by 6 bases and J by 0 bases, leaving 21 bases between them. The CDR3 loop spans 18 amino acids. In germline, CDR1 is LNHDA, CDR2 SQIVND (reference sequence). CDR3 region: CASRPGQTALNSNQPQHF. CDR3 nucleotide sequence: TGTGCCAGTAGGCCCGGACAGACCGCTCTAAATAGCAATCAGCCCCAGCATTTT.

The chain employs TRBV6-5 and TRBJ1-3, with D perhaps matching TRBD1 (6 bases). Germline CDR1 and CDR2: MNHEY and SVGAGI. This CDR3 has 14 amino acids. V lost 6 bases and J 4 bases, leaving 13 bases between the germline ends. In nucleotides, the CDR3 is TGTGCCAGCAGGCAACAGGGTGCCGGAAACACCATATATTTT. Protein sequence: CASRQQGAGNTIYF.

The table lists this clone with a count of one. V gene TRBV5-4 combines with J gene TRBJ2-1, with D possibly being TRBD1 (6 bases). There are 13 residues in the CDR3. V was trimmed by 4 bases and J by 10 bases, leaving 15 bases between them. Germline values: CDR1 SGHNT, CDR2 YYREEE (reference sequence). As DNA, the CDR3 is TGTGCCAGCAGCCTGGGGGCCGGGAACGAGCAGTTCTTC. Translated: CASSLGAGNEQFF.

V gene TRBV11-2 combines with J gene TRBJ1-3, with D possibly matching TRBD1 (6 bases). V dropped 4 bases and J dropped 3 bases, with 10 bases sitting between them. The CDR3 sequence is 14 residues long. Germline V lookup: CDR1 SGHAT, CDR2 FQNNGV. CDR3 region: CASSSTGGGNTIYF. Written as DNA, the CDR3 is TGTGCCAGCAGCTCGACAGGCGGTGGAAACACCATATATTTT.

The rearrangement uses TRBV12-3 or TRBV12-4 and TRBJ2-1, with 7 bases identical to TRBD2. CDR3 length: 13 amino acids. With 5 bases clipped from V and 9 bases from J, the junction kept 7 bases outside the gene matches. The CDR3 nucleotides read TGTGCCAGCAGTCCACAAGGCGGGGGTGAGCAGTTCTTC. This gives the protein CASSPQGGGEQFF.